The 10 T cell receptor beta chains in this list originate from one sample, sequenced in a study of early T cells in non-severe SARS-CoV-2 infection. TCRdb itself ran the 5' RACE reads through MiXCR, one entry per CDR3 protein. This repertoire shows tens of thousands of distinct CDR3 sequences, around a tenth found once; its top ten account for around 4.2%. Sequencing input: whole blood. The receptors come from an adult who was a healthcare worker with PCR-confirmed SARS-CoV-2 infection or an uninfected control (not recorded which).

In this sample, this clonotype turned up many times. The J gene is TRBJ1-5, the V gene TRBV6-1; D is uncertain. The V gene's germline CDR1 is MNHNS and CDR2 SASEGT. Between the trimmed V and J ends, which lost 4 bases and 5 bases, there was a span of 6 bases. There are 12 residues in the CDR3. The CDR3 here is CASSGSDQPQHF. The CDR3 DNA reads as TGTGCCAGCAGTGGGTCTGATCAGCCCCAGCATTTT.

This clonotype was counted at least ten times. The rearrangement links TRBV6-6 to TRBJ1-1, with D tentatively TRBD1 (5 bases). The V end lost 2 bases, the J end lost 4 bases, and 8 bases lay between the germline ends. CDR3 length: 13 residues. CDR1 is MNHNY and CDR2 is SVGAGI in the germline V gene (reference sequence). The CDR3 loop is CASSYEGSTEAFF. The CDR3 region has the DNA TGTGCCAGCAGTTACGAGGGGAGCACTGAAGCTTTCTTT.

The table lists this clonotype with many counts. The V and J genes are TRBV20-1 and TRBJ2-1, with D perhaps assigned TRBD1 or TRBD2 (5 bases each). The germline V gene has CDR1 DFQATT and CDR2 SNEGSKA (reference sequence). The V end was cut by 5 bases, the J end by 5 bases, with 31 bases between. This CDR3 is 19 amino acids long. Written as DNA, the CDR3 is TGCAGTGCTGGGAGAGAAAACGCATTCCGGGACCAACTAGACAATGAGCAGTTCTTC. Translating it yields CSAGRENAFRDQLDNEQFF.

This clonotype has ten or more counts. This chain connects TRBV11-2 to TRBJ2-4; D remains ambiguous. This CDR3 comprises 15 residues. Germline V gives CDR1 SGHAT, CDR2 FQNNGV. The ends were cut back, 1 base at V and 0 bases at J, with 7 bases in the middle. The CDR3 region is CASSLGWGAKNIQYF. The DNA of the CDR3 is TGTGCCAGCAGCTTAGGTTGGGGAGCCAAAAACATTCAGTACTTC.

The CDR3 nucleotides are TGCGCCAGCAGGGGAACAGGGGCCGAGCAGTACTTC. Translation: CASRGTGAEQYF. The chain links TRBV5-1 to TRBJ2-7, with 7 nucleotides matching TRBD1. The germline CDR1 and CDR2 sequences are SGHRS and YFSETQ. The V and J ends lost 5 bases and 6 bases, in that order; junction bases with no gene match: 5. The CDR3 spans 12 residues.

This clonotype was counted many times. This chain connects TRBV7-2 to TRBJ1-5; no definite D call. The germline CDR1 and CDR2 sequences are SGHTA and FQGNSA. V lost 5 bases and J lost 5, with 10 bases in between. The CDR3 sequence is 13 residues long. The CDR3 spells CASSPTGYQPQHF. CDR3 DNA: TGTGCCAGCAGCCCGACGGGCTATCAGCCCCAGCATTTT.

This clonotype was seen ten or more times. The V and J genes are TRBV20-1 and TRBJ1-1, with 7 positions matching TRBD1. The trim removed 5 bases at V and 1 base at J, leaving 1 base unmatched. The germline V gene encodes CDR1 DFQATT and CDR2 SNEGSKA (reference sequence). The CDR3 is 12 residues long. The CDR3 coding sequence is TGCAGTGCTGGGACAGCGAACACTGAAGCTTTCTTT. Its protein product is CSAGTANTEAFF.

The V gene is TRBV4-3, the J gene TRBJ1-4; 7 bases line up with TRBD1. The trim removed 4 bases at V and 10 bases at J, leaving 9 bases unmatched. There are 14 residues in the CDR3. Germline loops: CDR1 LGHNA, CDR2 YSLEER. DNA for the CDR3: TGCGCCAGCAGCCGAGCTACAGGGGAGGCAAAACTGTTTTTT. Translated, it gives CASSRATGEAKLFF.

This clonotype came up many times. The chain couples TRBV6-5 to TRBJ2-3; 14 positions agree with TRBD2. V lost 6 bases to trimming and J lost 6 bases; unmatched junction nucleotides: 8. This CDR3 is 16 amino acids long. Germline V lookup: CDR1 MNHEY, CDR2 SVGAGI. CDR3 region: CASSPGLAGGWDTQYF. The CDR3 bases are TGTGCCAGCAGCCCAGGACTAGCGGGGGGCTGGGATACGCAGTATTTT.

This clonotype was detected ten times or more. The rearrangement joins TRBV6-4 to TRBJ1-3; D is unclear. V dropped 4 bases and J dropped 2 bases, with 9 bases sitting between them. Germline CDR1 and CDR2: MRHNA and SNTAGT. CDR3 length: 14 residues. As DNA, the CDR3 is TGTGCCAGCAGTGCTGGAGGGCCTGGAAACACCATATATTTT. Protein product: CASSAGGPGNTIYF.